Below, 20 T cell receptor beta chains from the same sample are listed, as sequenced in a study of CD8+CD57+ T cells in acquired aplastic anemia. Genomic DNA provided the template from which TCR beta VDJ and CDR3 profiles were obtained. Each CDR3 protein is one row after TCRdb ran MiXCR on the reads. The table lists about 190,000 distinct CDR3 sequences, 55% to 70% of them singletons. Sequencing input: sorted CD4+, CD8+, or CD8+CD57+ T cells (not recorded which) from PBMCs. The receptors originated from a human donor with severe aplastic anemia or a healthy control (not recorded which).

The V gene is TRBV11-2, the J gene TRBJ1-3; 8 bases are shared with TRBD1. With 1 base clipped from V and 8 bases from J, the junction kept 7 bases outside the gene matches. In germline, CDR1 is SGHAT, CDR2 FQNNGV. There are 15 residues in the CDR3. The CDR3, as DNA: TGTGCCAGCAGCTTAGCGGCAGGGGGCTCGGACACCATATATTTT. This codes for CASSLAAGGSDTIYF. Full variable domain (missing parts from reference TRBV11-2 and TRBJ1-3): EAGVAQSPRYKIIEKRQSVAFWCNPISGHATLYWYQQILGQGPKLLIQFQNNGVVDDSQLPKDRFSAERLKGVDSTLKIQPAKLEDSAVYLCASSLAAGGSDTIYFGEGSWLTVV.

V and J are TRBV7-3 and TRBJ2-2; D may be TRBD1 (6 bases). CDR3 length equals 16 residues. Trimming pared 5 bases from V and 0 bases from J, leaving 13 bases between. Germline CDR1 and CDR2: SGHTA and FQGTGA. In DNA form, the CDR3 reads TGTGCCAGCAGCCAACAGGGTCCCCCGAACACCGGGGAGCTGTTTTTT. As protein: CASSQQGPPNTGELFF.

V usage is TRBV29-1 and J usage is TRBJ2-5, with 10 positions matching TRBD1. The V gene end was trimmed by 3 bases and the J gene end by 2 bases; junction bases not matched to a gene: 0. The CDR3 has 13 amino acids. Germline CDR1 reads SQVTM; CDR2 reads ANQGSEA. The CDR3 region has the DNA TGCAGCGTTGAGGACAGGGGGCAAGAGACCCAGTACTTC. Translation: CSVEDRGQETQYF.

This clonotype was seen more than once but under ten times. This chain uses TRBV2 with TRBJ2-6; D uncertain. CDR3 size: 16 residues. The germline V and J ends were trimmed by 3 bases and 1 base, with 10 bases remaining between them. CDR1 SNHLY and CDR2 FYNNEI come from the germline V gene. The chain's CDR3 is CASSEGVFSGANVLTF. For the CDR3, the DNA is TGTGCCAGCAGTGAGGGTGTTTTTTCTGGGGCCAACGTCCTGACTTTC.

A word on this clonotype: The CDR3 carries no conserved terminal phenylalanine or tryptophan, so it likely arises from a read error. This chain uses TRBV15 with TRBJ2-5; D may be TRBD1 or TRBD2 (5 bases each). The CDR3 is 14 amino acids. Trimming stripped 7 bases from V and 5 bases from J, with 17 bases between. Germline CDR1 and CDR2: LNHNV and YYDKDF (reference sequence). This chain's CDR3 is CATIARGADETQYS. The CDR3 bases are TGTGCCACCATAGCCCGAGGGGCGGACGAGACCCAGTACTCC.

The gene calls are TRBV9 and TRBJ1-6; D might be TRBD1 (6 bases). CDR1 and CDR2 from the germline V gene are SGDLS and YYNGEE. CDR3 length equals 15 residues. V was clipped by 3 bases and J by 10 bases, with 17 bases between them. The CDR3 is CASSGKQGRRSPLHF. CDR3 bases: TGTGCCAGCAGCGGCAAACAGGGACGGCGGTCACCCCTCCACTTT.

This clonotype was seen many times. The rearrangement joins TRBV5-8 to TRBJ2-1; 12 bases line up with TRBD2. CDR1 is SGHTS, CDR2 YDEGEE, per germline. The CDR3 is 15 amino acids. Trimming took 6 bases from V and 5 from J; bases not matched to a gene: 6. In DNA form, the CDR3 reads TGTGCCAGCATCCTAGCGGGGGGGGCGCACAATGAGCAGTTCTTC. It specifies CASILAGGAHNEQFF. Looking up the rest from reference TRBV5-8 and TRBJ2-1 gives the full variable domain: EAGVTQSPTHLIKTRGQQATLRCSPISGHTSVYWYQQALGLGLQFLLWYDEGEERNRGNFPPRFSGRQFPNYSSELNVNALELEDSALYLCASILAGGAHNEQFFGPGTRLTVL.

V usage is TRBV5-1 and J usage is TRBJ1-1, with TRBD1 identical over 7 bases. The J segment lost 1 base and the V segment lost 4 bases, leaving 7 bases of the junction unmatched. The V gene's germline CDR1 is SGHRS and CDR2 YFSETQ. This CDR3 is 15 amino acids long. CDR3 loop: CASSSQGGTNTEAFF. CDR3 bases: TGCGCCAGCAGCAGTCAAGGGGGCACGAACACTGAAGCTTTCTTT.

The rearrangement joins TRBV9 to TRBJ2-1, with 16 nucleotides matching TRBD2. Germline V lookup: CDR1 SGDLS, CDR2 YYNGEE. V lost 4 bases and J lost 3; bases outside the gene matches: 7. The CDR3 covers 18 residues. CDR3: CASSLGTSGGVNYNEQFF. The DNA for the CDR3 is TGTGCCAGCAGCCTCGGGACTAGCGGGGGGGTAAACTACAATGAGCAGTTCTTC.

DNA for the CDR3: TGTGCCAGCAGCCCCTACGGGGACCATGAGCAGTTCTTC. It is translated as CASSPYGDHEQFF. V and J are TRBV9 and TRBJ2-1; D possibly matches TRBD1 or TRBD2 (5 bases each). Germline-derived CDR1 and CDR2 are SGDLS and YYNGEE. Trimming cost V 4 bases and J 8 bases, with 13 bases left between them. The CDR3 has 13 residues. The variable domain in full, completed from reference TRBV9 and TRBJ2-1, reads DSGVTQTPKHLITATGQRVTLRCSPRSGDLSVYWYQQSLDQGLQFLIQYYNGEERAKGNILERFSAQQFPDLHSELNLSSLELGDSALYFCASSPYGDHEQFFGPGTRLTVL.

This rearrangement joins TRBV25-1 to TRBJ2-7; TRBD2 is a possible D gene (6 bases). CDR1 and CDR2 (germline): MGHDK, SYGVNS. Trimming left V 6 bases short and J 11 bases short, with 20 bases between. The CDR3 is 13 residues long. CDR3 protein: CASRRDRSWREYF. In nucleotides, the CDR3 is TGTGCCAGCAGACGGGACCGCTCGTGGAGGGAGTACTTC.

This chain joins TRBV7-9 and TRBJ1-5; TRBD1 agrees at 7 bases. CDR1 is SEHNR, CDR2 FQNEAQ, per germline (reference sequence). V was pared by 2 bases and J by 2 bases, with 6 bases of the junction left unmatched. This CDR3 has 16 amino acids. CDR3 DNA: TGTGCCAGCAGCTTAAGTCAAGGGACAGGCAATCAGCCCCAGCATTTT. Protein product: CASSLSQGTGNQPQHF.

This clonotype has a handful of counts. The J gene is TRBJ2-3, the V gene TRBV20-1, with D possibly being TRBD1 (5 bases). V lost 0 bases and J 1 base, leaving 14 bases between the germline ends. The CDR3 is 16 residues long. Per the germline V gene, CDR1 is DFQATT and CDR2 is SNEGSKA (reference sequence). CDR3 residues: CSARDLGRAGTDTQYF. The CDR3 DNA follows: TGCAGTGCTAGAGATCTGGGCAGGGCGGGCACAGATACGCAGTATTTT.

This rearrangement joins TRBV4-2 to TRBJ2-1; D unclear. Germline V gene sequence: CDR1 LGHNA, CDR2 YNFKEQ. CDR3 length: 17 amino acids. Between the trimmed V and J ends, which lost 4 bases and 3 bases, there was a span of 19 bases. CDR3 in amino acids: CASSPREGSRIYNEQFF. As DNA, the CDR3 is TGTGCCAGCAGCCCAAGGGAAGGATCTCGAATCTACAATGAGCAGTTCTTC.

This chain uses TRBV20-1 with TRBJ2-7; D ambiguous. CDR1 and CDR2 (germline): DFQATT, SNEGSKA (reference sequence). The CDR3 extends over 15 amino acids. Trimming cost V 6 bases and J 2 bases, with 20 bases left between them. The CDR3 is CSAPKPPAAPYEQYF. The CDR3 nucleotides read TGCAGTGCCCCAAAACCTCCGGCCGCACCCTACGAGCAGTACTTC.

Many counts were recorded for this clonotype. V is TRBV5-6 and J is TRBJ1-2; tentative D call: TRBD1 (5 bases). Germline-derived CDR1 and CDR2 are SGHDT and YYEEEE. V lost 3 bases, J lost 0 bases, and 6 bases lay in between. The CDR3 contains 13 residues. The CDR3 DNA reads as TGTGCCAGCAGCTCAGGGACTAACTATGGCTACACCTTC. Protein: CASSSGTNYGYTF.

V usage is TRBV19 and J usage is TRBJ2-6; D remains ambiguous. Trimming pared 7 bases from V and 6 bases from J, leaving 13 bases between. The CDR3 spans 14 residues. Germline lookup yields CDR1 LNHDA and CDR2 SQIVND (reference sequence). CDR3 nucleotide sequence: TGTGCCAGTAAGGACCTCGCAAAGGCCAACGTCCTGACTTTC. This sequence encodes CASKDLAKANVLTF.

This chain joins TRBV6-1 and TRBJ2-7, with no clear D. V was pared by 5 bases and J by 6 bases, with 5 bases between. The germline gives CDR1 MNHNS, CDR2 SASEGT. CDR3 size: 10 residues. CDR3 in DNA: TGTGCCAGCAGTCACGCCGAGCAGTACTTC. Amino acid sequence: CASSHAEQYF.

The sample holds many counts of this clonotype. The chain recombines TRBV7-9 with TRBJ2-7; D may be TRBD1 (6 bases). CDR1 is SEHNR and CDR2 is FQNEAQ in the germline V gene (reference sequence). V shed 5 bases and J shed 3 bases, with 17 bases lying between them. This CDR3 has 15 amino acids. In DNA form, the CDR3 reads TGTGCCAGCAGCCCGCTACAGGGAAGCATCTACGAGCAGTACTTC. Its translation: CASSPLQGSIYEQYF.

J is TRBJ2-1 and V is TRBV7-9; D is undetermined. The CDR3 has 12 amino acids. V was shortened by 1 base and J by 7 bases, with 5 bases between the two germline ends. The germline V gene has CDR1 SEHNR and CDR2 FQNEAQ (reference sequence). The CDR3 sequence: CASSLEVNEQFF. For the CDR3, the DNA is TGTGCCAGCAGCTTAGAGGTTAATGAGCAGTTCTTC.